This TCR beta chain was recorded in a study of blood T cell repertoires in COVID-19. Study-wide background: Sites across the United States, Italy and Spain contributed samples from acute and convalescent COVID-19. Sources were T cells, B-cell-depleted T cells, or PBMCs; the material itself was cDNA or gDNA.

In the original workflow: Estimates of nucleated cell counts were drawn from the amplification of reference gene primers. The table came from immunoSEQ multiplex PCR; TCRdb's copy has only in-frame clones and leaves some out. V and J calls and clone size are copied from that table; D and trimming were computed from the DNA. The data contain roughly 50,000 clones, about 90% of them singletons. This clone was seen just once. Material for sequencing was peripheral blood. The sequence was obtained from a human donor in a cohort sampled during active COVID-19.

The CDR3 DNA reads as TGTGCCAGCAGCCAGCCCCTCTCCCCCGTAGCCAATACGCAGTATTTT. Its translation is CASSQPLSPVANTQYF. The V gene is TRBV3-1 (or the pseudogene TRBV3-2), the J gene TRBJ2-3; D unresolved. Deletions cut 3 bases from V and 7 bases from J, with 20 bases between. CDR3 length equals 16 residues. Germline-derived CDR1 and CDR2 are LGHDT and YNNKEL (reference sequence).